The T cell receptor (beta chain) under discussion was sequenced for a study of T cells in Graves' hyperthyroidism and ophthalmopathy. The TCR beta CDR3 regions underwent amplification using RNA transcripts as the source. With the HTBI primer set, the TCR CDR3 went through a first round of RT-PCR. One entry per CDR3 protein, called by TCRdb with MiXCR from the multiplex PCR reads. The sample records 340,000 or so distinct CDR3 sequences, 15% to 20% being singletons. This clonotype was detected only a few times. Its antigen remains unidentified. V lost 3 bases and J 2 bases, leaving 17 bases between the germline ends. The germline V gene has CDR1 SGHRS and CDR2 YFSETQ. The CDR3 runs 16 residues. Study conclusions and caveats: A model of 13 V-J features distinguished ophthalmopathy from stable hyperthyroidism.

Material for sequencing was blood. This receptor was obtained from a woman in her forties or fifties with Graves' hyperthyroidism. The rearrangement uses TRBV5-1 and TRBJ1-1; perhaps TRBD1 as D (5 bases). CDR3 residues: CASSSGHSIANTEAFF. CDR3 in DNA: TGCGCCAGCAGCTCAGGACATAGTATAGCCAACACTGAAGCTTTCTTT.